One sample yielded the 23 T cell receptor beta chains listed below, sequenced in a study of T cell responses to AZD1222 COVID-19 vaccine. Assay: immunoSEQ multiplex PCR; the TCRdb copy retains only in-frame clones and omits some. In the table there are about 110,000 clones, approximately 88% of which are singletons. The sequencing used peripheral blood, collected on day 0 of AZD1222 vaccination. Receptors originate from an adult in good health.

V usage is TRBV10-3 and J usage is TRBJ1-1; D may be TRBD1 (5 bases). Germline assignment: CDR1 ENHRY and CDR2 SYGVKD. CDR3 length: 15 residues. V was shortened by 2 bases and J by 0 bases, with 10 bases between the two germline ends. In DNA, the CDR3 is TGTGCCATCAGTGAGGAGACAGATATGAACACTGAAGCTTTCTTT. Protein: CAISEETDMNTEAFF.

The gene calls are TRBV11-2 and TRBJ1-6, with D maybe TRBD1 (5 bases). Germline CDR1 and CDR2: SGHAT and FQNNGV. This CDR3 comprises 14 residues. Trimming left V 0 bases short and J 7 bases short, with 7 bases between. CDR3 DNA: TGTGCCAGCAGCTTAGATCCAGGGAATTCACCCCTCCACTTT. This translates into CASSLDPGNSPLHF.

V gene TRBV19 combines with J gene TRBJ1-2, with TRBD1 matching 7 bases. The CDR3 is 14 amino acids. Looked up from germline, CDR1 is LNHDA and CDR2 is SQIVND (reference sequence). V lost 7 bases, J lost 2 bases, and 7 bases stayed unmatched. The CDR3 nucleotides are TGTGCCAGTAAACTACAGGGGTCGAACTATGGCTACACCTTC. This sequence encodes CASKLQGSNYGYTF.

The CDR3 here is CASSRTGGDTQYF. The CDR3 DNA reads TGTGCCAGCAGCCGGACAGGGGGAGATACGCAGTATTTT. V gene TRBV3-1 (or the pseudogene TRBV3-2) combines with J gene TRBJ2-3; 10 nucleotides match TRBD1. V lost 4 bases to trimming and J lost 5 bases; unmatched junction nucleotides: 0. The germline V gene has CDR1 LGHDT and CDR2 YNNKEL (reference sequence). The CDR3 has 13 residues.

This rearrangement joins TRBV18 to TRBJ2-3; TRBD2 matches 14 bases. The germline V gene has CDR1 KGHSH and CDR2 LQKENI. J lost 4 bases, V lost 1 base, and 7 bases had no gene match. The CDR3 is 18 residues long. This CDR3 reads CASSPQGLAGVGSDTQYF. The CDR3 bases are TGTGCCAGCTCACCACAGGGACTAGCGGGAGTGGGCTCAGATACGCAGTATTTT.

The rearrangement joins TRBV28 to TRBJ2-2; 10 positions agree with TRBD2. The V and J ends lost 6 bases and 3 bases, in that order; junction bases with no gene match: 7. The CDR3 is 16 residues long. Germline V CDR1 and CDR2: MDHEN, SYDVKM. The CDR3: CASRSLAGRDTGELFF. The CDR3 nucleotides are TGTGCCAGCAGATCACTAGCGGGGCGAGACACCGGGGAGCTGTTTTTT.

The rearrangement joins TRBV6-6 to TRBJ2-2, with D possibly being TRBD2 (5 bases). CDR3 size: 14 residues. V was trimmed by 2 bases and J by 8 bases, leaving 12 bases between them. Germline lookup yields CDR1 MNHNY and CDR2 SVGAGI (reference sequence). The CDR3 reads CASSYGRGSGELFF. The CDR3, as DNA: TGTGCCAGCAGTTACGGCCGGGGTTCAGGGGAGCTGTTTTTT.

The chain couples TRBV12-5 to TRBJ2-3; D ambiguous. Per the germline V gene, CDR1 is LGHNT and CDR2 is FRNRAP. V was clipped by 1 base and J by 2 bases, with 10 bases between them. CDR3 length equals 15 residues. This CDR3 is CASGLGSTHTDTQYF. CDR3 coding DNA: TGTGCTAGTGGTTTGGGGTCTACCCACACAGATACGCAGTATTTT. Full variable domain (missing parts from reference TRBV12-5 and TRBJ2-3): DARVTQTPRHKVTEMGQEVTMRCQPILGHNTVFWYRQTMMQGLELLAYFRNRAPLDDSGMPKDRFSAEMPDATLATLKIQPSEPRDSAVYFCASGLGSTHTDTQYFGPGTRLTVL.

The chain joins TRBV6-5 to TRBJ2-6; 8 bases align to TRBD1. This CDR3 is 15 amino acids long. J lost 1 base, V lost 10 bases, and 6 bases had no gene match. Germline V gene data show CDR1 as MNHEY and CDR2 as SVGAGI. The CDR3 is CANGQGISGANVLTF. DNA for the CDR3: TGTGCCAACGGACAGGGAATTTCTGGGGCCAACGTCCTGACTTTC.

The V gene is TRBV5-4, the J gene TRBJ2-3; D ambiguous. The CDR3 spans 16 residues. Deletions cut 1 base from V and 0 bases from J, with 12 bases between. Germline V CDR1 and CDR2: SGHNT, YYREEE (reference sequence). The CDR3 region is CASSLTGRTSTDTQYF. The CDR3 DNA reads TGTGCCAGCAGCTTGACTGGCAGAACTAGCACAGATACGCAGTATTTT.

J is TRBJ2-3 and V is TRBV28, with D tentatively TRBD1 or TRBD2 (5 bases each). CDR3 length: 16 amino acids. Between the trimmed V and J ends, which lost 6 bases and 6 bases, there was a span of 22 bases. Per the germline V gene, CDR1 is MDHEN and CDR2 is SYDVKM. This CDR3 reads CASSSTRDLVLDTQYF. The CDR3 DNA is TGTGCCAGCAGCTCGACCCGGGACCTAGTTCTTGATACGCAGTATTTT.

The chain has TRBV28 and TRBJ2-7; 9 nucleotides align to TRBD1. The CDR3 runs 13 residues. V trimming: 5 bases; J trimming: 4 bases; junction bases outside the gene matches: 3. Germline CDR1 and CDR2: MDHEN and SYDVKM. CDR3 coding DNA: TGTGCCAGCAGTGGGACAGGGCGGTACGAGCAGTACTTC. Translated, it gives CASSGTGRYEQYF.

This clone was recorded once. The chain employs TRBV6-2 or TRBV6-3 and TRBJ1-2; D is undetermined. This CDR3 has 12 residues. Germline V gene sequence: CDR1 MNHEY, CDR2 SVGEGT. The V gene lost 4 bases and the J gene lost 2 bases, with 5 bases spanning the gap. DNA of the CDR3: TGTGCCAGCAGTTCGGTGAACTATGGCTACACCTTC. The encoded protein is CASSSVNYGYTF.

The chain joins TRBV4-3 to TRBJ2-3; the match to TRBD2 covers 12 bases. This CDR3 has 20 amino acids. The germline V gene encodes CDR1 LGHNA and CDR2 YSLEER. The trim removed 0 bases at V and 0 bases at J, leaving 10 bases unmatched. In nucleotides, the CDR3 is TGCGCCAGCAGCCAAGATCTAGGTACTAGCGGGAGGTCTAGCACAGATACGCAGTATTTT. It is translated as CASSQDLGTSGRSSTDTQYF.

The rearrangement links TRBV29-1 to TRBJ1-4; 9 positions match TRBD1. Germline V gene lookup returns CDR1 SQVTM and CDR2 ANQGSEA. CDR3 length: 14 amino acids. V trimming: 8 bases; J trimming: 5 bases; junction bases outside the gene matches: 9. The CDR3 nucleotides are TGCAGCACTAAAACCGGGACAGGGAATGAAAAACTGTTTTTT. Protein sequence: CSTKTGTGNEKLFF.

The chain uses TRBV15 and TRBJ1-2; 10 bases agree with TRBD1. This CDR3 has 14 residues. Trimming cost V 4 bases and J 8 bases; bases outside gene matches: 7. Germline-derived CDR1 and CDR2 are LNHNV and YYDKDF (reference sequence). This chain's CDR3 is CATSTGDRGGGYTF. The CDR3 coding sequence is TGTGCCACCAGCACTGGGGACAGGGGAGGAGGCTACACCTTC.

This rearrangement joins TRBV3-1 (or the pseudogene TRBV3-2) to TRBJ2-2; a weak D match, TRBD2 (6 bases). Germline values: CDR1 LGHDT, CDR2 YNNKEL (reference sequence). Deletions cut 8 bases from V and 4 bases from J, with 11 bases between. The CDR3 contains 13 residues. The CDR3 loop reads CASGGSFTGELFF. The CDR3 DNA reads as TGTGCCAGCGGAGGGAGTTTCACCGGGGAGCTGTTTTTT.

The chain recombines TRBV11-3 with TRBJ2-2; TRBD2 aligns across 15 bases. This CDR3 is built from 16 residues. Germline V gene lookup returns CDR1 SGHNT and CDR2 YENEEA. J lost 5 bases, V lost 5 bases, and 3 bases had no gene match. CDR3 sequence (DNA): TGTGCCAGCAGCCCCGGGACTAGCGGGAGGACCGGGGAGCTGTTTTTT. Translating gives CASSPGTSGRTGELFF.

The chain carries TRBV15 and TRBJ1-2; a possible D gene is TRBD1 (6 bases). Germline values: CDR1 LNHNV, CDR2 YYDKDF (reference sequence). Trimming shortened V by 0 bases and J by 4 bases, and 15 bases separated the two germline ends. The CDR3 is 16 amino acids. CDR3 region: CATSRDKGGPSYGYTF. The DNA for the CDR3 is TGTGCCACCAGCAGAGATAAAGGGGGGCCCTCCTATGGCTACACCTTC.

This sequence joins TRBV7-8 and TRBJ2-3; unclear D gene. Trimming removed 2 bases from V and 1 base from J, with 10 bases in between. Germline CDR1 is SGHVS and CDR2 is FQNEAQ. The CDR3 covers 15 residues. As DNA, the CDR3 is TGTGCCAGCAGCTTACTTGGATTCCGCACAGATACGCAGTATTTT. Amino acid sequence: CASSLLGFRTDTQYF.

This chain links TRBV9 with TRBJ2-3, with D tentatively TRBD1 (5 bases). Germline V gene sequence: CDR1 SGDLS, CDR2 YYNGEE. V dropped 4 bases and J dropped 6 bases, with 18 bases sitting between them. This CDR3 has 15 amino acids. DNA for the CDR3: TGTGCCAGCAGCTACAAGACAGAACCCAGGGATACGCAGTATTTT. As protein: CASSYKTEPRDTQYF.

The chain employs TRBV4-3 and TRBJ2-1; D remains ambiguous. Between the trimmed V and J ends, which lost 2 bases and 3 bases, there was a span of 17 bases. This CDR3 contains 17 residues. Germline V gives CDR1 LGHNA, CDR2 YSLEER. This chain's CDR3 is CASSQRVAPGIYNEQFF. For the CDR3, the DNA is TGCGCCAGCAGCCAAAGGGTCGCCCCGGGCATCTACAATGAGCAGTTCTTC.

V usage is TRBV28 and J usage is TRBJ1-2; TRBD1 matches at 9 bases. V gave up 6 bases and J gave up 2 bases; unmatched junction bases: 19. CDR1 and CDR2 (germline): MDHEN, SYDVKM. The CDR3 is 19 residues long. CDR3 coding DNA: TGTGCCAGCAGCACGAAGGGCGTCACAGGGGGCGGCTTAAACTATGGCTACACCTTC. Translation: CASSTKGVTGGGLNYGYTF.